This TCR beta chain comes out of a study of cytomegalovirus exposure and HLA in healthy donors. The primer mix had 60 Vbeta and 13 Jbeta primers. Profiling relied on immunoSEQ multiplex PCR, and the TCRdb table lists in-frame clones only, not all of them. The sample shows some 100,000 clones, roughly 71% of them seen only once. Study findings and constraints: It emerged from a later analysis that several of the most significant clusters appeared to be linked to common viral pathogens. More clonal expansion characterized HLA-associated TCR beta chains than equally common others in a later analysis. In a later analysis, V- and J-gene trimming of beta chains associated with a DCLRE1C missense variant, replicated independently.

The CDR3 loop spans 12 amino acids. Germline V gene lookup returns CDR1 SGHAT and CDR2 FQNNGV. V was shortened by 4 bases and J by 6 bases, with 7 bases between the two germline ends. Of note for this clone: The antigen is undetermined.

Sequenced material: PBMCs. The chain recombines TRBV11-2 with TRBJ1-3; the D is unclear. This clonotype was obtained from a man between 45 and 60 years old in good health and CMV-seronegative. As DNA, the CDR3 is TGTGCCAGCAGCTCCCTCTCAAACACCATATATTTT. It is translated as CASSSLSNTIYF.